This record looks at one T cell receptor beta chain sequence and its context. Produced via immunoSEQ multiplex PCR; TCRdb's table is partial and in-frame only. The repertoire holds under 200,000 clones, with around 83% as singletons. The source of the sample is a study of blood T cell repertoires in COVID-19. About the study: T cells, B-cell-depleted T cells, or PBMCs provided the cDNA or gDNA that served as material.

The CDR3 consists of 15 residues. In germline, CDR1 is DFQATT, CDR2 SNEGSKA (reference sequence). J gave up 7 bases and V 3 bases, and 4 bases lay outside the gene matches. The material sequenced was PBMCs or T cells enriched from blood (not recorded which). The source of this sequence is a woman aged 35 to 49 in a cohort exposed to, infected with or recovered from COVID-19 (not recorded which). The V and J genes are TRBV20-1 and TRBJ2-1; 15 bases align to TRBD2. In DNA form, the CDR3 reads TGCAGTGCTAGTTGGACTAGCGGGGGGGTTAATGAGCAGTTCTTC. Its translation is CSASWTSGGVNEQFF.